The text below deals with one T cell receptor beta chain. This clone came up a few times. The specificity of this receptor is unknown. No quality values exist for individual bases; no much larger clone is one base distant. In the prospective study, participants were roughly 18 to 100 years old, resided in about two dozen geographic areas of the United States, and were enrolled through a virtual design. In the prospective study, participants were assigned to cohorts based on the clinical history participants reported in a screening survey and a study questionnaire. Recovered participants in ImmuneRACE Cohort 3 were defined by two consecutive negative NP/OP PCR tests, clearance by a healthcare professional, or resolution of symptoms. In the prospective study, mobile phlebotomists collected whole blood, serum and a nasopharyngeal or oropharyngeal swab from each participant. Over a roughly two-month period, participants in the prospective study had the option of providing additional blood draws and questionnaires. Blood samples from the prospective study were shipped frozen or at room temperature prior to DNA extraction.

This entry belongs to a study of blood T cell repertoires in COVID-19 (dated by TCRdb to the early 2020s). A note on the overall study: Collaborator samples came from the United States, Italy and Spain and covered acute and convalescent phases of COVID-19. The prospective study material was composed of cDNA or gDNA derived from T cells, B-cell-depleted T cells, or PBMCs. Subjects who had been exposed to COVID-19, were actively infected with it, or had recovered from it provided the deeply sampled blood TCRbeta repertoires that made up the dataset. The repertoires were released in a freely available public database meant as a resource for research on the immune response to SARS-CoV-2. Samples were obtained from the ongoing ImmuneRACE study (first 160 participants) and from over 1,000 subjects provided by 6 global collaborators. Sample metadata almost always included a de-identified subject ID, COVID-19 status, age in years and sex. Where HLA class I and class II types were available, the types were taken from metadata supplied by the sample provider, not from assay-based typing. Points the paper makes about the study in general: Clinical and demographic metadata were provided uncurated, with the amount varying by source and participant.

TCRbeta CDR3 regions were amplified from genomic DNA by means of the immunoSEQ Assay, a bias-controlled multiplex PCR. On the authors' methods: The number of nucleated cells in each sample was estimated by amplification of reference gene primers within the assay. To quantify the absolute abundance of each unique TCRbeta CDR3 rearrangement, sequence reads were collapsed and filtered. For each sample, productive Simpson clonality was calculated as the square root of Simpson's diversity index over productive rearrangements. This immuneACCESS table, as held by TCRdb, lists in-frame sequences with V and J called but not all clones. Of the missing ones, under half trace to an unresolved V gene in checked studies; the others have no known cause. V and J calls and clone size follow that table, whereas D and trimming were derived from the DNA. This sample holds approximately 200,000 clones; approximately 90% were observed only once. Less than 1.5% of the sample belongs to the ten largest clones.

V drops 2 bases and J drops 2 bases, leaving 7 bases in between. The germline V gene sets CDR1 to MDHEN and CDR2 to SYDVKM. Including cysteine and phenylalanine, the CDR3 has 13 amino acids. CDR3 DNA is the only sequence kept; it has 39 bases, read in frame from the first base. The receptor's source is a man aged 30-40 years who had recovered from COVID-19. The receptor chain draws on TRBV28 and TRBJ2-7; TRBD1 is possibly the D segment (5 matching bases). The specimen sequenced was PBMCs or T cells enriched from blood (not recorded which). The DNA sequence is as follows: TGTGCCAGCAGTTTAGCGGACACCTACGAGCAGTACTTC. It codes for CASSLADTYEQYF.